Below are 8 T cell receptor beta chains sequenced from a single sample in a study of T cells in Graves' hyperthyroidism and ophthalmopathy. RNA transcripts gave rise to amplified TCR beta CDR3 regions. The HTBI primer set served for first-round RT-PCR of the TCR CDR3. One entry per CDR3 protein results from TCRdb running MiXCR on the multiplex PCR reads. The sample consists of roughly 580,000 distinct CDR3 sequences, around 46% of them appearing once. The sequencing sample was made of peripheral blood or thyroid tissue (not recorded which). Receptor source: a woman between 18 and 30 years old with Graves' hyperthyroidism.

This clonotype was counted only a few times. The chain has TRBV20-1 and TRBJ1-5; D perhaps matches TRBD1 (6 bases). Germline V gene sequence: CDR1 DFQATT, CDR2 SNEGSKA (reference sequence). Trimming shortened V by 1 base and J by 1 base, and 8 bases separated the two germline ends. The CDR3 is made up of 14 amino acids. DNA for the CDR3: TGCAGTGCTAGAGCAGGGGTCAGCAATCAGCCCCAGCATTTT. The encoded protein is CSARAGVSNQPQHF.

CDR3 region: CSVEWGVETQYF. Here the CDR3 DNA reads TGCAGCGTTGAATGGGGAGTAGAGACCCAGTACTTC. The V gene is TRBV29-1, the J gene TRBJ2-5, with TRBD2 as a possible D gene (5 bases). V was clipped by 2 bases and J by 4 bases, with 8 bases between them. The CDR3 sequence is 12 residues long. Germline-derived CDR1 and CDR2 are SQVTM and ANQGSEA.

This clonotype was picked up many times. The chain recombines TRBV7-6 with TRBJ1-1, with D perhaps TRBD1 (6 bases). V lost 6 bases, J lost 1 base, and 9 bases lay in between. There are 13 residues in the CDR3. Germline CDR1 is SGHVS and CDR2 is FNYEAQ. In DNA, the CDR3 is TGTGCCAGCAGTAAGGGGGGGAACACTGAAGCTTTCTTT. It encodes CASSKGGNTEAFF.

The table lists this clonotype with many counts. The chain couples TRBV10-3 to TRBJ1-5; TRBD1 agrees at 7 bases. The V and J ends lost 10 bases and 4 bases, in that order; junction bases with no gene match: 7. Germline V CDR1 and CDR2: ENHRY, SYGVKD. The CDR3 loop spans 13 amino acids. In DNA, the CDR3 is TGTGCCACCGGGACAGCGGTTAATCAGCCCCAGCATTTT. Translated, it gives CATGTAVNQPQHF.

This clonotype was counted many times. The chain has TRBV24-1 and TRBJ2-5; D call uncertain. The CDR3 consists of 13 residues. Trimming left V 4 bases short and J 1 base short, with 6 bases between. The germline V gene has CDR1 KGHDR and CDR2 SFDVKD. CDR3: CATSDQPQETQYF. The CDR3 region has the DNA TGTGCCACCAGTGACCAACCCCAAGAGACCCAGTACTTC.

A remark on this clonotype: One junction end disagrees with the germline gene, perhaps due to a read error. This chain joins TRBV10-3 and TRBJ2-6; 8 bases are a match to TRBD2. Germline CDR1 reads ENHRY; CDR2 reads SYGVKD. The CDR3 covers 22 residues. The CDR3 sequence is CAISESYNDIAGWLSGANGLTF. The CDR3 region has the DNA TGTGCCATCAGTGAGTCTTATAACGATATAGCGGGATGGCTCTCTGGGGCCAACGGCCTGACTTTC.

The V call is TRBV29-1, the J call TRBJ1-4; D uncertain. CDR1 is SQVTM, CDR2 ANQGSEA, per germline. V was clipped by 4 bases and J by 6 bases, with 9 bases between them. This CDR3 has 12 amino acids. The CDR3 DNA follows: TGCAGCGTTGGACGGTCCTATGAAAAACTGTTTTTT. Protein sequence: CSVGRSYEKLFF.

V usage is TRBV25-1 and J usage is TRBJ1-2; D unclear. V dropped 5 bases and J dropped 3 bases, with 10 bases sitting between them. The CDR3 consists of 13 residues. Germline V gene lookup returns CDR1 MGHDK and CDR2 SYGVNS. Written as DNA, the CDR3 is TGTGCCAGCAGTTACGTCGGCGACTATGGCTACACCTTC. Translation: CASSYVGDYGYTF.